These 18 T cell receptor beta chains share one sample of origin, sequenced in a study of T cells after yellow fever vaccination. Via MiXCR, TCRdb re-called the 5' RACE reads, giving one row per CDR3 protein. This table holds roughly 400,000 distinct CDR3 sequences, around 20% found once. The sample was PBMCs, taken before the yellow fever booster vaccination. The receptor source for this set is a man between 18 and 29 years old who received the YFV17D yellow fever vaccine.

This clonotype was found a few times. V usage is TRBV5-5 and J usage is TRBJ2-3; 10 bases match TRBD1. V lost 3 bases, J lost 4 bases, and 8 bases stayed unmatched. The V gene's germline CDR1 is SGHKS and CDR2 YYEKEE (reference sequence). The CDR3 length is 16 residues. In DNA form, the CDR3 reads TGTGCCAGCAGCTGGGGGACAGGGGTTTTCGCAGATACGCAGTATTTT. Translated, it gives CASSWGTGVFADTQYF.

This chain joins TRBV5-1 and TRBJ1-5; D remains unclear. Germline CDR1 and CDR2: SGHRS and YFSETQ. V was shortened by 6 bases and J by 3 bases, with 13 bases between the two germline ends. The CDR3 consists of 14 residues. DNA of the CDR3: TGCGCCAGCAACGGGGATCCCATCAATCAGCCCCAGCATTTT. Translation gives CASNGDPINQPQHF.

The chain recombines TRBV4-3 with TRBJ2-7; D unresolved. The germline V and J ends were trimmed by 0 bases and 0 bases, with 6 bases remaining between them. CDR1 and CDR2 from the germline V gene are LGHNA and YSLEER. The CDR3 extends over 14 amino acids. The CDR3 protein is CASSQDLTSYEQYV. CDR3 sequence (DNA): TGCGCCAGCAGCCAAGATTTGACCTCCTACGAGCAGTACGTC.

In this sample, this clonotype turned up a few times. The chain employs TRBV13 and TRBJ1-4; TRBD1 matches 10 bases. The CDR3 has 16 residues. V lost 0 bases to trimming and J lost 4 bases; unmatched junction nucleotides: 2. CDR1 and CDR2 from the germline V gene are PRHDT and FYEKMQ (reference sequence). The CDR3 DNA follows: TGTGCCAGCAGCTTAGGGACAGGGGGCGGTAATGAAAAACTGTTTTTT. Residues: CASSLGTGGGNEKLFF. Filled out from reference TRBV13 and TRBJ1-4, the complete variable domain reads AAGVIQSPRHLIKEKRETATLKCYPIPRHDTVYWYQQGPGQDPQFLISFYEKMQSDKGSIPDRFSAQQFSDYHSELNMSSLELGDSALYFCASSLGTGGGNEKLFFGSGTQLSVL.

This chain uses TRBV7-9 with TRBJ2-7; D may correspond to TRBD1 or TRBD2 (5 bases each). CDR3 length equals 14 residues. The ends were cut back, 1 base at V and 2 bases at J, with 9 bases in the middle. Germline V lookup: CDR1 SEHNR, CDR2 FQNEAQ (reference sequence). As DNA, the CDR3 is TGTGCCAGCAGCTTAGAGGGGACCGCCTACGAGCAGTACTTC. Amino acid sequence: CASSLEGTAYEQYF.

This clonotype was observed many times. DNA for the CDR3: TGCGCCAGCAGCCCCAGGGGGCCGAACACCGGGGAGCTGTTTTTT. Amino acid sequence: CASSPRGPNTGELFF. The J gene is TRBJ2-2, the V gene TRBV4-1, with 8 bases fitting TRBD1. From germline, CDR1 is MGHRA and CDR2 YSYEKL. Trimming at V came to 4 bases and at J to 0 bases, leaving 1 base not matched to a gene. This CDR3 has 15 amino acids.

A few counts support this clonotype. This chain connects TRBV20-1 to TRBJ2-7; 8 nucleotides line up with TRBD2. Trimming at V came to 3 bases and at J to 3 bases, leaving 10 bases not matched to a gene. The CDR3 is 15 residues long. Germline V gives CDR1 DFQATT, CDR2 SNEGSKA (reference sequence). The CDR3 reads CSARGAGGPIYEQYV. CDR3 sequence (DNA): TGCAGTGCTAGGGGCGCGGGGGGACCGATCTACGAGCAGTACGTC.

This rearrangement joins TRBV20-1 to TRBJ1-4; no reliable D call. Germline assignment: CDR1 DFQATT and CDR2 SNEGSKA (reference sequence). This CDR3 is built from 12 residues. The ends were cut back, 2 bases at V and 4 bases at J, with 5 bases in the middle. In nucleotides, the CDR3 is TGCAGTGCTAGACCTAGTAATGAAAAACTGTTTTTT. The encoded protein is CSARPSNEKLFF.

The rearrangement uses TRBV5-1 and TRBJ2-1; 12 bases map to TRBD2. J gave up 6 bases and V 5 bases, and 6 bases lay outside the gene matches. The germline gives CDR1 SGHRS, CDR2 YFSETQ. This CDR3 comprises 15 residues. The chain's CDR3 is CASRRTSGVSNEQFF. CDR3 DNA sequence: TGCGCCAGCAGGAGGACTAGCGGGGTTAGCAATGAGCAGTTCTTC.

This clonotype was observed a few times. The chain employs TRBV4-3 and TRBJ1-1; D unresolved. Per the germline V gene, CDR1 is LGHNA and CDR2 is YSLEER. The CDR3 is 17 residues long. With 1 base removed from V and 3 bases from J, the gap between germline ends came to 18 bases. The CDR3 nucleotides read TGCGCCAGCAGCCAAGTCCCAGGTATAGATGAGGACACTGAAGCTTTCTTT. Translated, it gives CASSQVPGIDEDTEAFF.

The chain carries TRBV5-6 and TRBJ1-6, with 8 bases aligning to TRBD1. Germline lookup yields CDR1 SGHDT and CDR2 YYEEEE. After removal of 2 bases from V and 9 bases from J, the junction contained 13 bases not matched to a gene. The CDR3 has 17 residues. The CDR3 region is CASSFDRGRLSASPLHF. In DNA, the CDR3 is TGTGCCAGCAGCTTCGACAGGGGTAGATTATCGGCTTCACCCCTCCACTTT.

In its sample, this clonotype was seen a few times. The chain has TRBV12-3 or TRBV12-4 and TRBJ2-3; 12 positions match TRBD2. The CDR3 is 15 amino acids. Trimming took 7 bases from V and 5 from J; bases not matched to a gene: 7. Written as DNA, the CDR3 is TGTGCCAGCATTCCGACTAGCGGGGGAGGAGATACGCAGTATTTT. Residues: CASIPTSGGGDTQYF.

This sequence joins TRBV5-1 and TRBJ1-1, with D maybe TRBD1 (6 bases). Germline CDR1 SGHRS, CDR2 YFSETQ. The CDR3 length is 14 residues. V gave up 4 bases and J gave up 0 bases, with 10 bases separating them. The CDR3, as DNA: TGCGCCAGCAGCCGCGGACAGTTGAACACTGAAGCTTTCTTT. It specifies CASSRGQLNTEAFF.

Only a few counts were recorded for this clonotype. The chain couples TRBV4-1 to TRBJ2-5; either TRBD1 or TRBD2 may supply D (5 bases each). The CDR3 is 15 amino acids. The germline CDR1 and CDR2 sequences are MGHRA and YSYEKL. The V end was cut by 0 bases, the J end by 5 bases, with 13 bases between. The CDR3 DNA follows: TGCGCCAGCAGCCAAGATTGGGGGACGCTTGAGACCCAGTACTTC. It specifies CASSQDWGTLETQYF.

The chain couples TRBV24-1 to TRBJ2-3; D is unclear. Trimming took off 1 base at V and 4 bases at J, with 5 bases between the two ends. The CDR3 contains 13 residues. Germline loops: CDR1 KGHDR, CDR2 SFDVKD. CDR3: CATSDFYPDTQYF. The CDR3 nucleotides are TGTGCCACCAGTGATTTCTATCCAGATACGCAGTATTTT.

The sample holds a few counts of this clonotype. The genes are TRBV29-1 and TRBJ2-1; D is possibly TRBD1 (6 bases). This CDR3 comprises 15 residues. Germline V gene data show CDR1 as SQVTM and CDR2 as ANQGSEA. With 2 bases removed from V and 7 bases from J, the gap between germline ends came to 18 bases. CDR3 in amino acids: CSVELWGRRGNEQFF. The DNA of the CDR3 is TGCAGCGTTGAACTGTGGGGGCGAAGGGGTAATGAGCAGTTCTTC.

The chain couples TRBV4-3 to TRBJ1-1; no reliable D call. CDR3 size: 14 residues. Germline V gene sequence: CDR1 LGHNA, CDR2 YSLEER. Trimming cost V 0 bases and J 4 bases, with 9 bases left between them. This chain's CDR3 is CASSQETRGTEAFF. DNA of the CDR3: TGCGCCAGCAGCCAAGAGACTCGGGGCACTGAAGCTTTCTTT.

The J gene is TRBJ2-6, the V gene TRBV6-2 or TRBV6-3; 7 bases fit TRBD1. The V gene's germline CDR1 is MNHEY and CDR2 SVGEGT. The CDR3 sequence is 19 residues long. After removal of 6 bases from V and 0 bases from J, the junction contained 14 bases not matched to a gene. The CDR3 DNA is TGTGCCAGCAGGGTCGACAGGGTCCCCCGTAGCTCTGGGGCCAACGTCCTGACTTTC. Its protein is CASRVDRVPRSSGANVLTF.